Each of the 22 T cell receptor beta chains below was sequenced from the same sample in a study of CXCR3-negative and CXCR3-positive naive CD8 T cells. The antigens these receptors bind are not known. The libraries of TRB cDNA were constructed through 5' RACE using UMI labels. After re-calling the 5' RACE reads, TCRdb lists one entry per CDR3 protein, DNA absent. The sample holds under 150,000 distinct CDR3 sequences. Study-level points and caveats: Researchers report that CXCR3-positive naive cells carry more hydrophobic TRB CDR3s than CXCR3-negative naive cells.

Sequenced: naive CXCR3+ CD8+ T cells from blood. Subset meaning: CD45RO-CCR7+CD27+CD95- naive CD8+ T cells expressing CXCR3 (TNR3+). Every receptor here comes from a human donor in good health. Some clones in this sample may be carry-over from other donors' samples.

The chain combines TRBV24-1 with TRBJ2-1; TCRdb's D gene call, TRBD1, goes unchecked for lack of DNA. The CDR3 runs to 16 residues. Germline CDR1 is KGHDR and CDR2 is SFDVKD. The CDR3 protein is CATESGQGSSYNEQFF.

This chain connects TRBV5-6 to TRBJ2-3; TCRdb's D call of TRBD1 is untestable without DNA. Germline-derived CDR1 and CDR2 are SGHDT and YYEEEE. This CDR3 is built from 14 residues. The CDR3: CASSLVPTADTQYF.

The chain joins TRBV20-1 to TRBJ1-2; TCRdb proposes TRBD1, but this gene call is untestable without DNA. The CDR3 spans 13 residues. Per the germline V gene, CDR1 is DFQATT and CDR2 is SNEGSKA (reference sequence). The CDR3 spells CSARDLGAYGYTF.

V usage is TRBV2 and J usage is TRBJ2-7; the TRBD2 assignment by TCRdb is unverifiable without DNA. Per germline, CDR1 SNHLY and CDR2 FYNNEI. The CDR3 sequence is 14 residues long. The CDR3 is CASSWTSGDYEQYF.

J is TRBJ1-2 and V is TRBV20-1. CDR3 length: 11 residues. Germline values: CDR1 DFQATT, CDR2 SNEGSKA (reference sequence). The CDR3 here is CSASSNYGYTF.

The CDR3 loop is CAWNTGTGSREQYF. This chain joins TRBV30 and TRBJ2-7; TCRdb proposes TRBD1, but this gene call is untestable without DNA. The CDR3 has 14 amino acids. Germline V gene data show CDR1 as GTSNPN and CDR2 as SVGIG (reference sequence). The complete variable domain, with remaining parts taken from reference TRBV30 and TRBJ2-7, reads SQTIHQWPATLVQPVGSPLSLECTVEGTSNPNLYWYRQAAGRGLQLLFYSVGIGQISSEVPQNLSASRPQDRQFILSSKKLLLSDSGFYLCAWNTGTGSREQYFGPGTRLTVT.

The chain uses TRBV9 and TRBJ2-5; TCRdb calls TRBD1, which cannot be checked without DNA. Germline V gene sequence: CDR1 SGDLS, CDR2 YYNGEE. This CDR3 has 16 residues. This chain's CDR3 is CASSPSLGPGQETQYF.

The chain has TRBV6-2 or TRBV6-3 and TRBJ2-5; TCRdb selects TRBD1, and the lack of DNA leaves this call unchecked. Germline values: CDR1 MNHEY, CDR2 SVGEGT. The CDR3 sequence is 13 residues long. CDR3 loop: CASREGTEETQYF.

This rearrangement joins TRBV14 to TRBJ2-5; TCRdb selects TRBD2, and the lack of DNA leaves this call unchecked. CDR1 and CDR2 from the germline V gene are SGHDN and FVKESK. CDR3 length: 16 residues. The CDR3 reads CASSLLAGDRGETQYF.

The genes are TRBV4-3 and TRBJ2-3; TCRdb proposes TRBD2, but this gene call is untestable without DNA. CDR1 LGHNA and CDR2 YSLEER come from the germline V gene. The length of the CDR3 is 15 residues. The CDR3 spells CASSQGAGGQDTQYF.

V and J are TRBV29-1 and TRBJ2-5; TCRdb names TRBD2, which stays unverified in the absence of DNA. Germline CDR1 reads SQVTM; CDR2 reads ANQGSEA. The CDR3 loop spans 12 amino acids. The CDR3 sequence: CSADQTSGTQYF.

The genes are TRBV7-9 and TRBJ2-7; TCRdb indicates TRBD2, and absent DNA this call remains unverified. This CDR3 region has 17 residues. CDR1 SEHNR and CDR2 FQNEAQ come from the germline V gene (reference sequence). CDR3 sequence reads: CASSSNTPGLATYEQYF.

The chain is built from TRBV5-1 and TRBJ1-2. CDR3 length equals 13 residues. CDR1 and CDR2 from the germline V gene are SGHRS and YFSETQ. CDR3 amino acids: CASSLGQSDGYTF.

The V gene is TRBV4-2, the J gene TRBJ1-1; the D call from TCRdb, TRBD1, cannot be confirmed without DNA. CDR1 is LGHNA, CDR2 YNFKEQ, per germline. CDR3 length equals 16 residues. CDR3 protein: CASSHGRGHVNTEAFF.

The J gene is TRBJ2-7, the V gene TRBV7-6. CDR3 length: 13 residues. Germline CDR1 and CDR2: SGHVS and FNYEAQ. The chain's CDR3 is CASTSGRAYEQYF.

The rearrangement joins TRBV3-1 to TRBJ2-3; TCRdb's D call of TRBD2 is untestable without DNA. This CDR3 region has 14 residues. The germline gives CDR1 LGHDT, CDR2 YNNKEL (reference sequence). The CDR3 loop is CASIQAPPGDTQYF.

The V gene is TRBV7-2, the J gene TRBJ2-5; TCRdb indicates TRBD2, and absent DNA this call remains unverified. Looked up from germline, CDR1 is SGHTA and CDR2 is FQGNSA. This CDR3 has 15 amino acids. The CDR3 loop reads CASSLNSGGRETQYF.

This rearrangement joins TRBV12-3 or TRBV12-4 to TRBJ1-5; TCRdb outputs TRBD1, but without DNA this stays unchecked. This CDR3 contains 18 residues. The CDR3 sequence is CASSPFDRGVDSNQPQHF.

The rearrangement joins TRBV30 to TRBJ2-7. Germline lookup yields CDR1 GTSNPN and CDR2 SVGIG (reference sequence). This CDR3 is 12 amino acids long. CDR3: CAWSEGSYEQYF.

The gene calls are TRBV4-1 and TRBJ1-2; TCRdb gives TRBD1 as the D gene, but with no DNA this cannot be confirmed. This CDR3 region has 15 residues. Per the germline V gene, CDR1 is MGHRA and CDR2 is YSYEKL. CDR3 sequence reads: CASSQTTGDEYGYTF.

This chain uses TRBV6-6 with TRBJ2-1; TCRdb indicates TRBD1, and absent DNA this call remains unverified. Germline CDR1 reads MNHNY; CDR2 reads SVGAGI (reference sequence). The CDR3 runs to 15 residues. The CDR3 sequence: CASSEGQGFYNEQFF.

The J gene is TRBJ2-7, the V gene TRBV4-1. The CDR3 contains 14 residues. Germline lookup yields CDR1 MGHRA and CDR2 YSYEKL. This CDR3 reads CASSHRQESYEQYF.